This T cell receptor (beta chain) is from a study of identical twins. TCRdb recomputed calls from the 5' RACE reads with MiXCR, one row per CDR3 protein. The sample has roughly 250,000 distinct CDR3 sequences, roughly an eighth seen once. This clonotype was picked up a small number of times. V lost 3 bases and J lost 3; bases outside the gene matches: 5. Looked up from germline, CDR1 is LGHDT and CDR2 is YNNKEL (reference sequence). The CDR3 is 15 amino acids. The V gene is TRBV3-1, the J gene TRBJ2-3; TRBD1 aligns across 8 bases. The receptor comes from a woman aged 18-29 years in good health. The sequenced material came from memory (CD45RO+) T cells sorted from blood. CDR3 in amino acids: CASSHRGLETDTQYF. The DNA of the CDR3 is TGTGCCAGCAGCCACAGGGGGCTCGAGACAGATACGCAGTATTTT.